This TCR beta chain was sequenced in a study of T cell responses to AZD1222 COVID-19 vaccine. Study results and limitations: A reported finding is that nearly half of spike-specific TCRs target unmutated variant regions. Across the whole spike, CD4 TCRs peaked at regions 160-218 and 743-854. Vaccination with two AZD1222 doses was followed by a rise in Spike-specific TCR breadth and depth. Only six people who got AZD1222 tested seropositive at baseline.

As for this clone: Its antigen is as yet unknown.

Clones were read by immunoSEQ multiplex PCR, and TCRdb kept only the in-frame ones, dropping some. The table records approximately 140,000 clones, more than 70% of them present only once. V was pared by 7 bases and J by 4 bases, with 20 bases between. This CDR3 comprises 16 residues. Germline V gene data show CDR1 as WNHNN and CDR2 as SYGVQD (reference sequence). The sample consisted of peripheral blood, taken on day 0 of AZD1222 vaccination. The receptor comes from an adult in good health. The chain is built from TRBV10-1 and TRBJ1-5, with a weak D call TRBD1 (6 bases). CDR3 protein: CASTTRGDRRNQPQHF. Here the CDR3 DNA reads TGCGCCAGCACCACCCGGGGAGACAGGCGGAATCAGCCCCAGCATTTT.